The 18 T cell receptor beta chains in this list originate from one sample, sequenced in a study of T cells after yellow fever vaccination. One entry per CDR3 protein results from TCRdb running MiXCR on the 5' RACE reads. Of about 310,000 distinct CDR3 sequences listed, roughly 3.5% are singletons. The sequenced sample was PBMCs, obtained on the day of the yellow fever booster vaccination. These receptor sequences come from a man younger than 35 who received the YFV17D yellow fever vaccine.

This clonotype was observed many times. This chain links TRBV6-5 with TRBJ1-3; D not resolved. CDR1 is MNHEY and CDR2 is SVGAGI in the germline V gene. V shed 5 bases and J shed 0 bases, with 2 bases lying between them. This CDR3 has 12 amino acids. CDR3 protein: CASSPSGNTIYF. CDR3 nucleotide sequence: TGTGCCAGCAGTCCCTCTGGAAACACCATATATTTT.

This clonotype was detected ten times or more. This chain links TRBV10-3 with TRBJ2-1; D may be TRBD2 (5 bases). Deletions cut 2 bases from V and 10 bases from J, with 9 bases between. CDR3 length equals 12 residues. Germline V gene sequence: CDR1 ENHRY, CDR2 SYGVKD. CDR3 sequence (DNA): TGTGCCATCAGTGAGGACTCGGGGGAGCAGTTCTTC. Its protein is CAISEDSGEQFF.

This clonotype was seen many times. The chain has TRBV7-2 and TRBJ1-5; D gene unclear. The ends were cut back, 0 bases at V and 5 bases at J, with 8 bases in the middle. In germline, CDR1 is SGHTA, CDR2 FQGNSA. This CDR3 is built from 14 residues. In nucleotides, the CDR3 is TGTGCCAGCAGCTTAGCTAGTCACGATCAGCCCCAGCATTTT. This sequence encodes CASSLASHDQPQHF.

V and J are TRBV6-5 and TRBJ1-6; no firm D call. V dropped 6 bases and J dropped 7 bases, with 13 bases sitting between them. Germline CDR1 and CDR2: MNHEY and SVGAGI. This CDR3 comprises 14 residues. The CDR3 nucleotides are TGTGCCAGCAGGATAAGCTCATTGAATTCACCCCTCCACTTT. Translation: CASRISSLNSPLHF.

This clonotype was counted only a few times. CDR3 DNA: TGTGCCAGCAGCTTTTGGGGGAAAAACTACGAGCAGTACTTC. Encoded protein: CASSFWGKNYEQYF. V gene TRBV5-4 combines with J gene TRBJ2-7; D may be TRBD1 or TRBD2 (5 bases each). Germline CDR1 and CDR2: SGHNT and YYREEE (reference sequence). The CDR3 consists of 14 residues. V lost 2 bases, J lost 3 bases, and 12 bases lay in between.

This clonotype was seen at least ten times. The CDR3 coding sequence is TGTGCCAGCAGCCCCCCTTGGGGGTTCCGTGAAAAACTGTTTTTT. Protein sequence: CASSPPWGFREKLFF. This chain uses TRBV7-2 with TRBJ1-4; D might be TRBD1 (5 bases). This CDR3 region has 15 residues. Germline assignment: CDR1 SGHTA and CDR2 FQGNSA. Trimming removed 5 bases at V and 7 bases at J, with 17 bases between.

The chain links TRBV10-3 to TRBJ1-1, with 8 bases aligning to TRBD1. With V trimmed by 4 bases and J by 2 bases, 9 bases remained unmatched. Looked up from germline, CDR1 is ENHRY and CDR2 is SYGVKD. CDR3 length: 16 amino acids. CDR3 nucleotide sequence: TGTGCCATCAGTGCCTACTCGACAGGGGATAACACTGAAGCTTTCTTT. It translates to CAISAYSTGDNTEAFF.

This chain links TRBV6-1 with TRBJ2-5; 8 nucleotides align to TRBD1. The ends lost 4 bases at V and 5 bases at J; junction bases unmatched: 6. CDR1 is MNHNS and CDR2 is SASEGT in the germline V gene. This CDR3 comprises 14 residues. The CDR3 nucleotides read TGTGCCAGCAGTGGGCGGACAGGGATCGAGACCCAGTACTTC. Protein: CASSGRTGIETQYF.

The J gene is TRBJ1-1, the V gene TRBV12-3 or TRBV12-4; the D is unclear. The CDR3 loop spans 10 amino acids. The V end lost 6 bases, the J end lost 5 bases, and 4 bases lay between the germline ends. DNA of the CDR3: TGTGCCAGCAGCCGTACTGAAGCTTTCTTT. Translated: CASSRTEAFF.

This clonotype was detected a few times. The chain is built from TRBV7-2 and TRBJ1-2, with D unresolved. The CDR3 loop spans 17 amino acids. The germline V and J ends were trimmed by 5 bases and 3 bases, with 22 bases remaining between them. In germline, CDR1 is SGHTA, CDR2 FQGNSA. The CDR3: CASSLQFNPSPYYGYTF. CDR3 bases: TGTGCCAGCAGCCTTCAATTTAACCCTAGTCCCTACTATGGCTACACCTTC.

This clonotype showed up many times. V and J are TRBV7-9 and TRBJ2-2; perhaps TRBD2 as D (6 bases). Germline CDR1 SEHNR, CDR2 FQNEAQ (reference sequence). The CDR3 loop spans 15 amino acids. The ends were cut back, 5 bases at V and 4 bases at J, with 14 bases in the middle. The CDR3 region is CASSLTSSVTGELFF. The CDR3 bases are TGTGCCAGCAGCCTGACTAGTTCGGTCACCGGGGAGCTGTTTTTT.

The V gene is TRBV20-1, the J gene TRBJ2-5, with 9 nucleotides matching TRBD2. CDR3 length: 13 amino acids. V was clipped by 5 bases and J by 5 bases; unmatched bases: 6. Germline CDR1 and CDR2: DFQATT and SNEGSKA (reference sequence). The CDR3 nucleotides are TGCAGTGCTCGACGACTAGCGGTTGAGACCCAGTACTTC. It specifies CSARRLAVETQYF.

At least ten counts were recorded for this clonotype. Written as DNA, the CDR3 is TGCAGTGCTAGCCCCTCCGGGACTAGCACAGATACGCAGTATTTT. Translating gives CSASPSGTSTDTQYF. This sequence joins TRBV20-1 and TRBJ2-3; D perhaps matches TRBD2 (6 bases). The V gene's germline CDR1 is DFQATT and CDR2 SNEGSKA (reference sequence). This CDR3 has 15 residues. V lost 3 bases to trimming and J lost 0 bases, with 13 bases between them.

The V and J genes are TRBV7-3 and TRBJ2-1; a weak D match, TRBD2 (6 bases). CDR3 length: 15 residues. The germline gives CDR1 SGHTA, CDR2 FQGTGA. The ends were cut back, 2 bases at V and 3 bases at J, with 11 bases in the middle. CDR3 nucleotide sequence: TGTGCCAGCAGCTTATCGCGGGGCGTCTACAATGAGCAGTTCTTC. It is translated as CASSLSRGVYNEQFF.

A few counts support this clonotype. This chain joins TRBV7-2 and TRBJ2-7, with 9 nucleotides matching TRBD1. Losses at the gene ends were 5 bases for V and 3 bases for J; bases not matched to a gene: 5. The germline gives CDR1 SGHTA, CDR2 FQGNSA. CDR3 length: 14 amino acids. The CDR3 region has the DNA TGTGCCAGCAGCCCCCTGGGACAGGGCTACGAGCAGTACGTC. The encoded protein is CASSPLGQGYEQYV.

This clonotype was recorded many times. The chain recombines TRBV4-3 with TRBJ2-3; no firm D call. The CDR3 consists of 14 residues. Trimming removed 2 bases from V and 2 bases from J, with 8 bases in between. Per the germline V gene, CDR1 is LGHNA and CDR2 is YSLEER. In nucleotides, the CDR3 is TGCGCCAGCAGCCAACTATCCGCCACAGATACGCAGTATTTT. This translates into CASSQLSATDTQYF.

This clonotype came up a few times. The chain uses TRBV20-1 and TRBJ2-7; TRBD1 is a possible D gene (5 bases). CDR3 length: 12 residues. Trimming took off 4 bases at V and 3 bases at J, with 10 bases between the two ends. Germline assignment: CDR1 DFQATT and CDR2 SNEGSKA (reference sequence). As DNA, the CDR3 is TGCAGTGCTACAGACAGAATCTACGAGCAGTACGTC. Its translation is CSATDRIYEQYV.

This clonotype was seen many times. The chain recombines TRBV12-3 or TRBV12-4 with TRBJ2-3; 9 positions match TRBD2. V trimming: 6 bases; J trimming: 6 bases; junction bases outside the gene matches: 7. The CDR3 loop spans 14 amino acids. In DNA, the CDR3 is TGTGCCAGCAGACCTAGCGGGGCTGGGGATACGCAGTATTTT. This codes for CASRPSGAGDTQYF.